One and the same sample provided the 21 T cell receptor beta chains below, sequenced in a study of cytomegalovirus exposure and HLA in healthy donors. PCR used 60 Vbeta primers and 13 Jbeta primers. Here immunoSEQ multiplex PCR was the method, and the copy in TCRdb shows in-frame clones only, minus some. The data contain 150,000 to 200,000 clones, around 87% of them singletons. Sequenced sample: PBMCs. The receptors shown here come from a woman aged 18-30 years in good health and CMV-seronegative.

The rearrangement joins TRBV7-2 to TRBJ1-2, with 9 bases lining up with TRBD1. The CDR3 contains 15 residues. Germline lookup yields CDR1 SGHTA and CDR2 FQGNSA. J was trimmed by 5 bases and V by 5 bases; bases with no gene match: 9. CDR3 protein: CASSVGEGQGYGYTF. The CDR3, as DNA: TGTGCCAGCAGCGTGGGGGAGGGACAGGGATATGGCTACACCTTC.

This chain joins TRBV5-8 and TRBJ1-2; maybe TRBD1 (6 bases). The V end was cut by 2 bases, the J end by 4 bases, with 21 bases between. Germline V gene lookup returns CDR1 SGHTS and CDR2 YDEGEE. This CDR3 contains 17 residues. CDR3 bases: TGTGCCAGCAGCTTTCATATCTCCGGACAGCCTCTCTATGGCTACACCTTC. Protein sequence: CASSFHISGQPLYGYTF.

The chain combines TRBV19 with TRBJ2-7; D is uncertain. This CDR3 region has 14 residues. Trimming left V 6 bases short and J 3 bases short, with 15 bases between. The V gene's germline CDR1 is LNHDA and CDR2 SQIVND (reference sequence). CDR3 sequence reads: CASSPGTPSYEQYF. In DNA, the CDR3 is TGTGCCAGTAGCCCGGGTACACCTAGCTACGAGCAGTACTTC. The full variable domain, in which reference TRBV19 and TRBJ2-7 provide the parts outside the CDR3, is DGGITQSPKYLFRKEGQNVTLSCEQNLNHDAMYWYRQDPGQGLRLIYYSQIVNDFQKGDIAEGYSVSREKKESFPLTVTSAQKNPTAFYLCASSPGTPSYEQYFGPGTRLTVT.

This clone showed up just once. This chain joins TRBV25-1 and TRBJ2-3; 10 positions match TRBD1. Germline-derived CDR1 and CDR2 are MGHDK and SYGVNS. The V segment lost 6 bases and the J segment 4 bases; nucleotides outside the gene matches: 1. The CDR3 has 13 residues. This CDR3 reads CASRGQGPDTQYF. Here the CDR3 DNA reads TGTGCCAGCAGGGGACAGGGGCCAGATACGCAGTATTTT.

This chain links TRBV10-3 with TRBJ2-3; 7 bases are shared with TRBD1. The CDR3 runs 16 residues. CDR1 and CDR2 from the germline V gene are ENHRY and SYGVKD. V shed 6 bases and J 0 bases; nucleotides not matched to a gene: 9. The CDR3 DNA sequence: TGTGCCATCAGGGGGTCGACAGGGTCTAGCACAGATACGCAGTATTTT. Amino acid sequence: CAIRGSTGSSTDTQYF.

The rearrangement links TRBV28 to TRBJ1-1; 9 bases align to TRBD1. J gave up 11 bases and V 5 bases, and 9 bases lay outside the gene matches. There are 13 residues in the CDR3. The V gene's germline CDR1 is MDHEN and CDR2 SYDVKM. CDR3 nucleotide sequence: TGTGCCAGCAGTCAACCGGGACAGGGTAGTGCTTTCTTT. It codes for CASSQPGQGSAFF.

The chain is built from TRBV5-1 and TRBJ2-1; D perhaps matches TRBD1 (5 bases). Germline V gives CDR1 SGHRS, CDR2 YFSETQ. Trimming took 0 bases from V and 7 from J, leaving 8 bases between them. This CDR3 has 13 residues. CDR3 coding DNA: TGCGCCAGCAGCTTGGATCCAGGGAATGAGCAGTTCTTC. It codes for CASSLDPGNEQFF.

The rearrangement links TRBV11-1 to TRBJ1-2; no firm D call. With 5 bases removed from V and 5 bases from J, the gap between germline ends came to 15 bases. There are 14 residues in the CDR3. Germline CDR1 reads SGHAT; CDR2 reads FQDESV (reference sequence). The CDR3 region has the DNA TGTGCCAGCAGCCCTTCTGGAGCTGGGTATGGCTACACCTTC. Protein product: CASSPSGAGYGYTF.

This clone was observed a single time. J is TRBJ2-4 and V is TRBV5-4; 7 nucleotides align to TRBD2. The CDR3 extends over 15 amino acids. Germline V gene sequence: CDR1 SGHNT, CDR2 YYREEE (reference sequence). Losses at the gene ends were 4 bases for V and 1 base for J; bases not matched to a gene: 5. The DNA of the CDR3 is TGTGCCAGCAGCCTCAAGGGAGGGGCCAAAAACATTCAGTACTTC. This codes for CASSLKGGAKNIQYF.

This chain connects TRBV7-8 to TRBJ2-3; D might be TRBD2 (6 bases). In germline, CDR1 is SGHVS, CDR2 FQNEAQ. CDR3 size: 18 residues. Between the trimmed V and J ends, which lost 5 bases and 4 bases, there was a span of 25 bases. This CDR3 is CASSQVQARPGEADTQYF. The DNA of the CDR3 is TGTGCCAGCAGCCAGGTCCAGGCGCGCCCGGGAGAGGCAGATACGCAGTATTTT.

In its sample, this clone was seen once. This specimen includes other DNA sequences encoding the same CDR3. The rearrangement links TRBV9 to TRBJ2-5; 9 bases line up with TRBD1. Trimming took 4 bases from V and 3 from J; bases not matched to a gene: 10. The germline V gene encodes CDR1 SGDLS and CDR2 YYNGEE. This CDR3 is 16 amino acids long. The CDR3 DNA follows: TGTGCCAGCAGCACTCGTCCCGGGACAGGGAAAGAGACCCAGTACTTC. Protein: CASSTRPGTGKETQYF.

The CDR3 loop reads CASSQTGNTGELFF. The CDR3, as DNA: TGTGCCAGCAGCCAGACAGGGAACACCGGGGAGCTGTTTTTT. The chain has TRBV13 and TRBJ2-2; a weak D match, TRBD1 (6 bases). The CDR3 runs to 14 residues. V dropped 5 bases and J dropped 1 base, with 8 bases sitting between them. CDR1 and CDR2 from the germline V gene are PRHDT and FYEKMQ (reference sequence).

The chain carries TRBV5-5 and TRBJ1-5; perhaps TRBD1 as D (5 bases). V was trimmed by 0 bases and J by 11 bases, leaving 12 bases between them. The CDR3 consists of 13 residues. Germline CDR1 reads SGHKS; CDR2 reads YYEKEE (reference sequence). CDR3 in DNA: TGTGCCAGCAGCTTGGAGTGGGGGGGGACCCAGCATTTT. This sequence encodes CASSLEWGGTQHF.

The chain is built from TRBV4-1 and TRBJ1-3; a possible D gene is TRBD1 (6 bases). Per germline, CDR1 MGHRA and CDR2 YSYEKL. The V end lost 1 base, the J end lost 2 bases, and 9 bases lay between the germline ends. The CDR3 is 15 amino acids. The CDR3 nucleotides are TGCGCCAGCAGCCAAGTCGAGGGGGCTGGAAACACCATATATTTT. Protein product: CASSQVEGAGNTIYF.

The rearrangement joins TRBV7-2 to TRBJ2-1; D is undetermined. CDR1 SGHTA and CDR2 FQGNSA come from the germline V gene. The CDR3 has 13 amino acids. Trimming pared 5 bases from V and 8 bases from J, leaving 13 bases between. CDR3 nucleotide sequence: TGTGCCAGCAGCCCAACGCGGTTTCATGAGCAGTTCTTC. Translating it yields CASSPTRFHEQFF.

The rearrangement links TRBV30 to TRBJ2-2; TRBD2 matches at 13 bases. The V segment lost 1 base and the J segment 1 base; nucleotides outside the gene matches: 6. Germline V gives CDR1 GTSNPN, CDR2 SVGIG (reference sequence). This CDR3 region has 18 residues. The CDR3 coding sequence is TGTGCCTGGAGTGGGCCTCGGACTAGCGGGAGGAACACCGGGGAGCTGTTTTTT. It is translated as CAWSGPRTSGRNTGELFF. The whole variable domain, remainder taken from reference TRBV30 and TRBJ2-2, is SQTIHQWPATLVQPVGSPLSLECTVEGTSNPNLYWYRQAAGRGLQLLFYSVGIGQISSEVPQNLSASRPQDRQFILSSKKLLLSDSGFYLCAWSGPRTSGRNTGELFFGEGSRLTVL.

This clone was seen a handful of times. The chain couples TRBV10-3 to TRBJ1-1; 7 bases are shared with TRBD1. The CDR3 has 15 amino acids. Trimming cost V 7 bases and J 3 bases; bases outside gene matches: 11. Germline V gene lookup returns CDR1 ENHRY and CDR2 SYGVKD. The CDR3 bases are TGTGCCATCAAGGGGACTCCCAGGGGGGACACTGAAGCTTTCTTT. This sequence encodes CAIKGTPRGDTEAFF.

The rearrangement uses TRBV27 and TRBJ1-6; perhaps TRBD1 as D (5 bases). CDR3 length: 12 amino acids. Trimming took 5 bases from V and 7 from J, leaving 6 bases between them. The germline V gene encodes CDR1 MNHEY and CDR2 SMNVEV (reference sequence). CDR3 in amino acids: CASSRQNSPLHF. The CDR3 coding sequence is TGTGCCAGCAGTCGACAGAATTCACCCCTCCACTTT.

CDR3 in DNA: TGTGCCACCTTAGACTCCGGGACTAGCGGTTACGAGCAGTACTTC. Protein: CATLDSGTSGYEQYF. The V gene is TRBV6-4, the J gene TRBJ2-7; 11 nucleotides agree with TRBD2. Per the germline V gene, CDR1 is MRHNA and CDR2 is SNTAGT. The CDR3 totals 15 residues. The V and J ends lost 10 bases and 4 bases, in that order; junction bases with no gene match: 12.

This clone was recorded a few times. V and J are TRBV11-2 and TRBJ1-5; 7 bases match TRBD1. CDR1 and CDR2 (germline): SGHAT, FQNNGV. This CDR3 contains 14 residues. The ends lost 3 bases at V and 5 bases at J; junction bases unmatched: 4. In DNA form, the CDR3 reads TGTGCCAGCAGCTTCCGGGACAGTTATCAGCCCCAGCATTTT. This encodes CASSFRDSYQPQHF.

This clone has only one observation. This chain links TRBV10-1 with TRBJ2-2; no clear D. Germline V gene lookup returns CDR1 WNHNN and CDR2 SYGVQD (reference sequence). The germline V and J ends were trimmed by 7 bases and 0 bases, with 9 bases remaining between them. The CDR3 has 14 residues. The DNA for the CDR3 is TGCGCCAGCAAGATGGGCCCGAACACCGGGGAGCTGTTTTTT. Translating it yields CASKMGPNTGELFF.